One and the same sample provided the 23 T cell receptor beta chains below, sequenced in a study of blood T cell repertoires in COVID-19. The protocol was immunoSEQ multiplex PCR, while the TCRdb copy is restricted to in-frame clones and leaves out a portion. Among more than 450,000 clones, about nine tenths were seen once, and the ten largest hold under 0.75%. What was sequenced was PBMCs or T cells enriched from blood (not recorded which). The receptors originated from a woman under 30 who had recovered from COVID-19.

In its sample, this clone was seen once. This chain joins TRBV28 and TRBJ2-7; 7 bases are a match to TRBD1. The germline gives CDR1 MDHEN, CDR2 SYDVKM. This CDR3 region has 14 residues. Trimming removed 5 bases from V and 4 bases from J; junction bases left unmatched: 8. The CDR3 region has the DNA TGTGCCAGCAGTCTCACCGGGACAGTTTACGAGCAGTACTTC. Translated: CASSLTGTVYEQYF.

The chain is built from TRBV5-1 and TRBJ2-1; D is undetermined. CDR3 length: 15 amino acids. The germline V and J ends were trimmed by 4 bases and 7 bases, with 18 bases remaining between them. Germline V gives CDR1 SGHRS, CDR2 YFSETQ. CDR3 DNA sequence: TGCGCCAGCAGCCCGCCGGCCCGCATGACTAATGAGCAGTTCTTC. It specifies CASSPPARMTNEQFF.

The CDR3 loop reads CASGRIVGTGDNQPQHF. The CDR3 DNA is TGTGCCAGTGGTAGAATAGTCGGGACAGGGGATAATCAGCCCCAGCATTTT. This rearrangement joins TRBV2 to TRBJ1-5; 10 bases are shared with TRBD1. The CDR3 contains 17 residues. With 9 bases clipped from V and 4 bases from J, the junction kept 15 bases outside the gene matches. The germline gives CDR1 SNHLY, CDR2 FYNNEI.

DNA of the CDR3: TGCGCCAGCAGCCAAGATTTTAGGACAGCCGAACACTCTGGAAACACCATATATTTT. Translating gives CASSQDFRTAEHSGNTIYF. V gene TRBV4-1 combines with J gene TRBJ1-3, with D possibly matching TRBD1 (6 bases). The V gene's germline CDR1 is MGHRA and CDR2 YSYEKL. The CDR3 is 19 residues long. V lost 0 bases and J 0 bases, leaving 18 bases between the germline ends.

This chain links TRBV21-1 with TRBJ2-1; no check of the table's D call, TRBD1, against the DNA was made. TRBV21-1 is a documented pseudogene. The CDR3 extends over 14 amino acids. The CDR3 loop reads CASRGASPKNEQFF. The CDR3 DNA reads TGTGCCAGCAGGGGCGCTTCTCCGAAAAATGAGCAGTTCTTC.

V is TRBV28 and J is TRBJ2-3, with TRBD2 matching over 8 bases. Trimming at V came to 8 bases and at J to 5 bases, leaving 6 bases not matched to a gene. Germline V gives CDR1 MDHEN, CDR2 SYDVKM. The CDR3 consists of 13 residues. CDR3 in amino acids: CASAGGAGDTQYF. The CDR3 DNA is TGTGCCAGCGCCGGGGGGGCCGGAGATACGCAGTATTTT.

This chain uses TRBV13 with TRBJ1-2; D remains ambiguous. Germline-derived CDR1 and CDR2 are PRHDT and FYEKMQ (reference sequence). V was clipped by 2 bases and J by 4 bases, with 14 bases between them. The CDR3 is made up of 15 amino acids. CDR3 in DNA: TGTGCCAGCAGCTTATCCCCCTCCCCGGGCTATGGCTACACCTTC. Its protein is CASSLSPSPGYGYTF.

The chain carries TRBV9 and TRBJ2-1, with D possibly matching TRBD1 (6 bases). This CDR3 has 15 residues. V dropped 4 bases and J dropped 4 bases, with 15 bases sitting between them. Germline loops: CDR1 SGDLS, CDR2 YYNGEE. CDR3 in amino acids: CASSPEGGPYNEQFF. CDR3 bases: TGTGCCAGCAGCCCCGAAGGGGGACCTTACAATGAGCAGTTCTTC.

The chain couples TRBV5-6 to TRBJ1-1; a possible D gene is TRBD1 (5 bases). Germline V gene lookup returns CDR1 SGHDT and CDR2 YYEEEE. The CDR3 has 15 amino acids. The V and J ends lost 4 bases and 8 bases respectively, with 21 bases between them. CDR3 protein: CASSRAQDGLGEAFF. Written as DNA, the CDR3 is TGTGCCAGCAGCCGGGCACAGGATGGGCTGGGAGAAGCTTTCTTT.

This chain connects TRBV30 to TRBJ1-6; TRBD1 agrees at 7 bases. The CDR3 is 13 residues long. Germline CDR1 reads GTSNPN; CDR2 reads SVGIG (reference sequence). V shed 8 bases and J 9 bases; nucleotides not matched to a gene: 10. The CDR3 sequence: CALQGGGGSPLHF. CDR3 nucleotide sequence: TGTGCCCTACAAGGGGGCGGTGGTTCACCCCTCCACTTT.

The chain joins TRBV2 to TRBJ2-1, with D maybe TRBD1 (6 bases). Deletions cut 6 bases from V and 9 bases from J, with 12 bases between. The germline V gene encodes CDR1 SNHLY and CDR2 FYNNEI. The CDR3 totals 12 residues. CDR3 coding DNA: TGTGCCAGCAGAAGACAGGATAGTGAGCAGTTCTTC. Translated: CASRRQDSEQFF.

The J gene is TRBJ2-3, the V gene TRBV27, with 8 bases that match TRBD2. Germline V gene sequence: CDR1 MNHEY, CDR2 SMNVEV (reference sequence). This CDR3 comprises 17 residues. V dropped 4 bases and J dropped 2; count of bases not matched to a gene: 11. CDR3 loop: CASSYLSGGQLTDTQYF. DNA for the CDR3: TGTGCCAGCAGTTACCTCAGCGGGGGCCAACTCACAGATACGCAGTATTTT.

The chain joins TRBV28 to TRBJ1-1, with TRBD1 matching over 12 bases. The CDR3 runs to 14 residues. The V and J ends lost 5 bases and 6 bases, in that order; junction bases with no gene match: 4. Looked up from germline, CDR1 is MDHEN and CDR2 is SYDVKM. This chain's CDR3 is CASSPGQGAPEAFF. The CDR3, as DNA: TGTGCCAGCAGTCCGGGACAGGGGGCCCCTGAAGCTTTCTTT.

V usage is TRBV5-4 and J usage is TRBJ2-7, with 10 bases matching TRBD1. Germline V gives CDR1 SGHNT, CDR2 YYREEE (reference sequence). The CDR3 has 15 amino acids. The J segment lost 0 bases and the V segment lost 4 bases, leaving 4 bases of the junction unmatched. The CDR3 DNA reads as TGTGCCAGCAGCCCGGACAGGGGGAGCTCCTACGAGCAGTACTTC. Translation gives CASSPDRGSSYEQYF.

The chain couples TRBV10-3 to TRBJ1-3; no clear D. This CDR3 has 13 residues. Trimming removed 8 bases at V and 0 bases at J, with 8 bases between. Germline assignment: CDR1 ENHRY and CDR2 SYGVKD. The CDR3 region is CAIGPSSGNTIYF. The CDR3 DNA reads as TGTGCCATCGGGCCGAGCTCTGGAAACACCATATATTTT.

The chain links TRBV30 to TRBJ2-7, with 7 bases fitting TRBD1. Germline V gives CDR1 GTSNPN, CDR2 SVGIG (reference sequence). The CDR3 runs 12 residues. Trimming cost V 5 bases and J 4 bases; bases outside gene matches: 5. Written as DNA, the CDR3 is TGTGCCTGGGAGACAGGGACATACGAGCAGTACTTC. It is translated as CAWETGTYEQYF.

The V call is TRBV7-2, the J call TRBJ2-3, with D perhaps TRBD2 (6 bases). V gave up 5 bases and J gave up 2 bases, with 11 bases separating them. The CDR3 spans 14 residues. Germline CDR1 reads SGHTA; CDR2 reads FQGNSA. The CDR3 nucleotides are TGTGCCAGCAGCCCCGGAGGGTTCACAGATACGCAGTATTTT. Translation gives CASSPGGFTDTQYF. Full variable domain (missing parts from reference TRBV7-2 and TRBJ2-3): GAGVSQSPSNKVTEKGKDVELRCDPISGHTALYWYRQSLGQGLEFLIYFQGNSAPDKSGLPSDRFSAERTGGSVSTLTIQRTQQEDSAVYLCASSPGGFTDTQYFGPGTRLTVL.

The chain has TRBV7-2 and TRBJ1-6; 7 nucleotides agree with TRBD1. There are 15 residues in the CDR3. The V gene end was trimmed by 2 bases and the J gene end by 7 bases; junction bases not matched to a gene: 5. Germline-derived CDR1 and CDR2 are SGHTA and FQGNSA. The CDR3 loop is CASSLRGTENSPLHF. The CDR3 DNA follows: TGTGCCAGCAGCTTAAGAGGGACAGAGAATTCACCCCTCCACTTT. Combining the CDR3 with reference TRBV7-2 and TRBJ1-6 gives the whole variable domain GAGVSQSPSNKVTEKGKDVELRCDPISGHTALYWYRQSLGQGLEFLIYFQGNSAPDKSGLPSDRFSAERTGGSVSTLTIQRTQQEDSAVYLCASSLRGTENSPLHFGNGTRLTVT.

CDR3 in amino acids: CASSPGTGSYEKLFF. CDR3 DNA sequence: TGCGCCAGCAGCCCTGGGACAGGGTCGTATGAAAAACTGTTTTTT. The chain carries TRBV5-1 and TRBJ1-4; 9 bases line up with TRBD1. The germline CDR1 and CDR2 sequences are SGHRS and YFSETQ. With 4 bases clipped from V and 6 bases from J, the junction kept 7 bases outside the gene matches. CDR3 length: 15 amino acids.

The rearrangement links TRBV27 to TRBJ2-7, with 7 nucleotides matching TRBD1. V was pared by 8 bases and J by 7 bases, with 17 bases of the junction left unmatched. Per the germline V gene, CDR1 is MNHEY and CDR2 is SMNVEV (reference sequence). The CDR3 spans 15 residues. Written as DNA, the CDR3 is TGTGCCAGCGGAACCACTACCCGGGACAGTTGGGAGCAGTACTTC. Its protein is CASGTTTRDSWEQYF.

The chain recombines TRBV24-1 with TRBJ1-2, with D perhaps TRBD1 (5 bases). This CDR3 has 13 residues. The germline V gene encodes CDR1 KGHDR and CDR2 SFDVKD. The ends were cut back, 0 bases at V and 6 bases at J, with 7 bases in the middle. CDR3 nucleotides: TGTGCCACCAGTGATTTGCTAGGGGATGGCTACACCTTC. It encodes CATSDLLGDGYTF.

On this clone itself: The junction and the germline gene differ at one end; a read error may be behind it. The V and J genes are TRBV28 and TRBJ1-2; D not certain. CDR1 is MDHEN and CDR2 is SYDVKM in the germline V gene. The CDR3 is 12 amino acids. The CDR3 here is CASSLGYTGAYF. DNA of the CDR3: TGTGCCAGCAGTTTAGGGTACACGGGAGCGTACTTC.

The CDR3 loop is CAWSESRQANYGYTF. The CDR3 DNA sequence: TGTGCCTGGAGTGAAAGCCGCCAGGCAAACTATGGCTACACCTTC. The chain combines TRBV30 with TRBJ1-2; no reliable D call. The CDR3 is 15 amino acids. CDR1 is GTSNPN and CDR2 is SVGIG in the germline V gene (reference sequence). Trimming pared 1 base from V and 2 bases from J, leaving 14 bases between. Together with reference TRBV30 and TRBJ1-2, the CDR3 gives the full variable domain: SQTIHQWPATLVQPVGSPLSLECTVEGTSNPNLYWYRQAAGRGLQLLFYSVGIGQISSEVPQNLSASRPQDRQFILSSKKLLLSDSGFYLCAWSESRQANYGYTFGSGTRLTVV.